The present T cell receptor beta chain was sequenced within a study of cytomegalovirus exposure and HLA in healthy donors. Regarding this clone: Its antigen is not known.

Germline-derived CDR1 and CDR2 are SNHLY and FYNNEI. Trimming cost V 3 bases and J 7 bases, with 15 bases left between them. The CDR3 consists of 14 residues. At collection, donors were nominally healthy, but unrecorded immune exposures were probable. Regarding the study as a whole: In a later analysis, a missense DCLRE1C variant was linked to TCR beta V- and J-gene trimming. Based on reports, TCR beta sequences accurately predicted HLA-A and HLA-B alleles for most subjects. Certain sequence variants were highly shared and formed a cluster, and this cluster was likely a sequencing artifact.

The PCR ran on 60 Vbeta and 13 Jbeta primers. Assay used: immunoSEQ multiplex PCR; TCRdb lists only in-frame clones, some missing. Among over 150,000 clones listed, 82% were seen once. The sequencing sample was made of PBMCs. This sequence originates from a girl aged 5-17 years in good health and CMV-seropositive. This chain uses TRBV2 with TRBJ2-5; D not resolved. CDR3 bases: TGTGCCAGCAGTGATAGGAACAGCCTGGGGACCCAGTACTTC. This sequence encodes CASSDRNSLGTQYF.